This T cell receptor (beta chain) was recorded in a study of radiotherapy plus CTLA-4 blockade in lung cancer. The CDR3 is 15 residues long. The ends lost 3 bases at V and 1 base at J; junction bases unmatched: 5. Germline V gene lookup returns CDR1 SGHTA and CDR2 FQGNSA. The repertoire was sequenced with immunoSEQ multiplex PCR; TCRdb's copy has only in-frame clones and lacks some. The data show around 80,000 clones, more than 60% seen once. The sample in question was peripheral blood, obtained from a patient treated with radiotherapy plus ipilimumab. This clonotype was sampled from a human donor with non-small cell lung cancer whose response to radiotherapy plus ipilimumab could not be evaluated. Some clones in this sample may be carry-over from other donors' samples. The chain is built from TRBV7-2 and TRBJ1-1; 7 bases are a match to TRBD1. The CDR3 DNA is TGTGCCAGCAGCTTCGACAGGGCCTCGAACACTGAAGCTTTCTTT. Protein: CASSFDRASNTEAFF.